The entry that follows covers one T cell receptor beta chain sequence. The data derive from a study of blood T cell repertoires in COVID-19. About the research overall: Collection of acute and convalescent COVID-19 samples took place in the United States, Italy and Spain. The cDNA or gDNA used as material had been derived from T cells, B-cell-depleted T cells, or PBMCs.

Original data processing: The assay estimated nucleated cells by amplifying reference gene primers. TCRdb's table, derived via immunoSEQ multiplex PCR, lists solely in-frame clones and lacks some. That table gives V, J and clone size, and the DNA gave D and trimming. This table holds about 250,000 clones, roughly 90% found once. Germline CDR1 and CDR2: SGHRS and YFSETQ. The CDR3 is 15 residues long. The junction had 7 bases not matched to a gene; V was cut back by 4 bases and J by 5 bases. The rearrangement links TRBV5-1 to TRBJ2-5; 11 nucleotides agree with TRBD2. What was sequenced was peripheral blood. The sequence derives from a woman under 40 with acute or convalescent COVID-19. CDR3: CASSTLAGVDETQYF. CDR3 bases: TGCGCCAGCAGCACACTAGCGGGAGTAGACGAGACCCAGTACTTC.